This section outlines one T cell receptor beta chain sequence together with its context. The TCR beta CDR3 regions underwent amplification from RNA transcripts. Second-round multiplex PCR followed a first-round RT-PCR using HTBI primers. TCRdb analysed the multiplex PCR reads with MiXCR anew, one entry per CDR3 protein. Of more than 15,000 distinct CDR3 sequences listed, 46% are singletons. The data belong to a study of Graves' ophthalmopathy and Graves' hyperthyroidism. Trimming removed 4 bases from V and 10 bases from J, with 11 bases in between. Germline values: CDR1 DFQATT, CDR2 SNEGSKA (reference sequence). The CDR3 extends over 11 amino acids.

The clonotype originates from a woman in her 40s with stable Graves' hyperthyroidism. The chain uses TRBV20-1 and TRBJ2-1, with D perhaps matching TRBD2 (6 bases). Sample: peripheral blood. The CDR3 here is CSATGEKEQFF. The CDR3 DNA is TGCAGTGCTACGGGGGAGAAGGAGCAGTTCTTC.